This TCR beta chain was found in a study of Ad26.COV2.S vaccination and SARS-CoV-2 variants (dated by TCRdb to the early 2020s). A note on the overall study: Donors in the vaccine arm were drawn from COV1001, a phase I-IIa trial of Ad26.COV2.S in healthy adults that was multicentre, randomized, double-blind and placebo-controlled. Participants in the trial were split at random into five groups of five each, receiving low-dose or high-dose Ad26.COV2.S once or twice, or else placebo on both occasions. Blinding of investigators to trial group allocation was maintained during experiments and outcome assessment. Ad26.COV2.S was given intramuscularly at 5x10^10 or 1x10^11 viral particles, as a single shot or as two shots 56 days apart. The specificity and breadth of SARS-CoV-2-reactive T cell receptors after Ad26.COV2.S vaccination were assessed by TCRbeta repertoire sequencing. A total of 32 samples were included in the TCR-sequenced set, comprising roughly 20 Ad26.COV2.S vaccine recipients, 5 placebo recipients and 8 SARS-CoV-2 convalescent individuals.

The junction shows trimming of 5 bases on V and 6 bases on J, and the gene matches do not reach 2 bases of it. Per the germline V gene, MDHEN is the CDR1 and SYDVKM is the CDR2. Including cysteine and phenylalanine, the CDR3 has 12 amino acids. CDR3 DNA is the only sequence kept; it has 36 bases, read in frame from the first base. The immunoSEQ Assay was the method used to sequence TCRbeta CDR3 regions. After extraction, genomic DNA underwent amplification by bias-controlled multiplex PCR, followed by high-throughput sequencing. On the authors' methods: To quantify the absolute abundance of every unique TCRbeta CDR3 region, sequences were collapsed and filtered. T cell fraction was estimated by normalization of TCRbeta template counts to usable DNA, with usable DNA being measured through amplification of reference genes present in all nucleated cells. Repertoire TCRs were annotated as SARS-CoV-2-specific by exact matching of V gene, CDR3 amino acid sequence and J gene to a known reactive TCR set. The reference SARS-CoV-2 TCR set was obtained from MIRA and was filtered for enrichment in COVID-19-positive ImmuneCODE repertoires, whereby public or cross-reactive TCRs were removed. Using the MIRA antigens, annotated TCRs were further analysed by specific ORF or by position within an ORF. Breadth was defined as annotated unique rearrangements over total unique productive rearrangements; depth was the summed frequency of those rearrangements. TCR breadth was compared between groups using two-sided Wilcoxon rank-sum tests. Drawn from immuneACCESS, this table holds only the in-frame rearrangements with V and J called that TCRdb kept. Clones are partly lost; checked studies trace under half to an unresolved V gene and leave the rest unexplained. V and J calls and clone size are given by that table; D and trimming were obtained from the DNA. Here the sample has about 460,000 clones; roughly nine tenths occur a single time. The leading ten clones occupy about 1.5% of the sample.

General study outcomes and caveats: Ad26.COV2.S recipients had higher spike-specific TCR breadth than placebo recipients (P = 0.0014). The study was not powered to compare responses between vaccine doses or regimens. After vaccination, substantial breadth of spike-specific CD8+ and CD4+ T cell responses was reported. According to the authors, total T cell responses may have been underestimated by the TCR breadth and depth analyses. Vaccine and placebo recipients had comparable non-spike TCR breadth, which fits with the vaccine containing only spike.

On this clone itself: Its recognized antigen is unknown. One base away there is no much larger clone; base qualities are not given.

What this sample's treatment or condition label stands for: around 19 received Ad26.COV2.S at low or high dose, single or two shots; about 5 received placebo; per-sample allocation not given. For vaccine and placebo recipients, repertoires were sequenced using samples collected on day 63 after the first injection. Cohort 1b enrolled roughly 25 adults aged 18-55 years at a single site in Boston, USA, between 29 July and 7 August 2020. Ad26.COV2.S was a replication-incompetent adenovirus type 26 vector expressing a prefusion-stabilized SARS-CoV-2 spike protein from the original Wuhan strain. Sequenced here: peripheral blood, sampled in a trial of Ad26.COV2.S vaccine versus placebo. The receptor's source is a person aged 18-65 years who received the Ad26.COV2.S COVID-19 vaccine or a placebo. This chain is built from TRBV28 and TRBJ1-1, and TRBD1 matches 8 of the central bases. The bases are TGTGCCAGCAGTACAGGGGGTCCTGAAGCTTTCTTT. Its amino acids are CASSTGGPEAFF.